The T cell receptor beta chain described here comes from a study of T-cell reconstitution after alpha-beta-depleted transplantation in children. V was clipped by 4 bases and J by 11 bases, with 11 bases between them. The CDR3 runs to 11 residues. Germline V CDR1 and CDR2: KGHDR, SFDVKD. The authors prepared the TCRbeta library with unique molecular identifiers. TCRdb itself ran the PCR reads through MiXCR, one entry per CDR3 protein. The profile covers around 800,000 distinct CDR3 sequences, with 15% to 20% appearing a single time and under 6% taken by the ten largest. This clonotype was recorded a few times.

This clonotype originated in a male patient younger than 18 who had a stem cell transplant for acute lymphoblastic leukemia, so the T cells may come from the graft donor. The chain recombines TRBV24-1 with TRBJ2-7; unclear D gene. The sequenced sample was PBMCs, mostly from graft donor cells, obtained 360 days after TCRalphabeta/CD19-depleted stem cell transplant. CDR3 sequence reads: CATSDPTRKYF. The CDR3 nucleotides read TGTGCCACCAGTGACCCGACAAGGAAGTACTTC.